By its share, the clone carrying this TCR beta chain is medium-sized. Antigen specificity is unknown. Germline CDR1 and CDR2: LNHDA and SQIVND (reference sequence). The V and J ends lost 1 base and 4 bases, in that order; junction bases with no gene match: 6. The CDR3 is 16 amino acids. TCR beta rearrangements were amplified from peripheral blood genomic DNA. A mixed TRB-A/B primer pool amplified rearranged TRB by multiplex touch-down PCR. TCRdb called the multiplex PCR reads again in MiXCR, with one record for every CDR3 protein. Of 15,000 to 20,000 distinct CDR3 sequences listed, about 37% were seen once; the top ten hold 17%. These data are taken from a study of T cell repertoires in aging, cancer and after chemotherapy. For the study at large: Six age groups, ranging from 30 or younger to 70 or older, included the donors. General observations from the study: In healthy donors, age-related TCR diversity loss mainly reflected lost richness. Untreated cancer patients had significantly lower blood TCR diversity than age-matched healthy donors.

Sequenced sample: blood. This clonotype originated in a human donor with a solid tumor. This rearrangement joins TRBV19 to TRBJ2-5, with 10 bases lining up with TRBD2. The CDR3 loop is CASSIGSSGSRETQYF. For the CDR3, the DNA is TGTGCCAGTAGTATAGGATCTAGCGGGAGTCGAGAGACCCAGTACTTC.